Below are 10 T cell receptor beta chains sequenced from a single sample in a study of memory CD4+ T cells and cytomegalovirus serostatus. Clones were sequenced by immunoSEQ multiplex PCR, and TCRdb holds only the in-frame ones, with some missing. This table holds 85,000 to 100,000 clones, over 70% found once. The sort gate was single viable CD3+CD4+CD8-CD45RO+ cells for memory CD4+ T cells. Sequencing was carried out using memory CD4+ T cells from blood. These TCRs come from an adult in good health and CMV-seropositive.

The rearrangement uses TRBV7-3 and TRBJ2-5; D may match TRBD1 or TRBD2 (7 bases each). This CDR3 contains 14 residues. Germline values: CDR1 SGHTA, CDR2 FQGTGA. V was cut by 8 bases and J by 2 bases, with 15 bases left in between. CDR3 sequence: CASAQGGTQETQYF. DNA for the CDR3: TGTGCCAGCGCTCAGGGGGGGACGCAAGAGACCCAGTACTTC.

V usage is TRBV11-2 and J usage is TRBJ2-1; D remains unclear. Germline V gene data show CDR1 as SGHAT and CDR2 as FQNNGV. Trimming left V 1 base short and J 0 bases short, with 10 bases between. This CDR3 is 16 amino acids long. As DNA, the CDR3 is TGTGCCAGCAGCTTAGTAAGGATGGGCTCCTACAATGAGCAGTTCTTC. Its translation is CASSLVRMGSYNEQFF.

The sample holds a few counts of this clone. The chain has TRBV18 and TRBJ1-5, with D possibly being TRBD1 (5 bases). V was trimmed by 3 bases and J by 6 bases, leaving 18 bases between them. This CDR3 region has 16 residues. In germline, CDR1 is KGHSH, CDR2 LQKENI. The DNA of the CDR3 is TGTGCCAGCTCACCGATGGACTCCTCCCAGGGTCAGCCCCAGCATTTT. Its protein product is CASSPMDSSQGQPQHF.

The DNA for the CDR3 is TGTGCCAGCAGCTGGGACGTGAGCTCCTACGAGCAGTACTTC. This gives the protein CASSWDVSSYEQYF. V usage is TRBV5-4 and J usage is TRBJ2-7; perhaps D is TRBD1 or TRBD2 (5 bases each). CDR1 SGHNT and CDR2 YYREEE come from the germline V gene (reference sequence). The CDR3 is 14 residues long. The V gene lost 3 bases and the J gene lost 0 bases, with 10 bases spanning the gap.

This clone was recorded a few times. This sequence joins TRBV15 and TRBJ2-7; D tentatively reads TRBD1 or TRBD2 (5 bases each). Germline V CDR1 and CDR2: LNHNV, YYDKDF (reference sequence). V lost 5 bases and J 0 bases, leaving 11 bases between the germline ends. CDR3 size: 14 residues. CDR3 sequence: CATSSGTSSYEQYF. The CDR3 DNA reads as TGTGCCACCAGCTCCGGGACCTCCTCCTACGAGCAGTACTTC.

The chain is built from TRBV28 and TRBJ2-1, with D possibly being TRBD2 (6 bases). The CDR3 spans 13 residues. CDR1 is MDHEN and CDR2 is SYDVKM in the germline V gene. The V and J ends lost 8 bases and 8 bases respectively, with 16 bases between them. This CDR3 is CASGTGYLDEQFF. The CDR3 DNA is TGTGCCAGCGGGACTGGCTACCTTGATGAGCAGTTCTTC.

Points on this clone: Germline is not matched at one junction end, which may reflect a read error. The CDR3 coding sequence is TGTGCCAGCAGTGAAGGGGACAGGGCCTCCGGGGAGCCGTTTTTT. Protein sequence: CASSEGDRASGEPFF. The chain carries TRBV2 and TRBJ2-2, with 9 bases that match TRBD1. CDR1 SNHLY and CDR2 FYNNEI come from the germline V gene. The CDR3 has 15 residues. Full variable domain (missing parts from reference TRBV2 and TRBJ2-2): EPEVTQTPSHQVTQMGQEVILRCVPISNHLYFYWYRQILGQKVEFLVSFYNNEISEKSEIFDDQFSVERPDGSNFTLKIRSTKLEDSAMYFCASSEGDRASGEPFFGEGSRLTVL.

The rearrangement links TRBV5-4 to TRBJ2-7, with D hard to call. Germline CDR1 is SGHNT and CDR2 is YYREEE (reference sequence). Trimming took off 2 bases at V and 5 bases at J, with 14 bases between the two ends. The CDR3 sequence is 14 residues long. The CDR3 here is CASSFYGSRDEQYF. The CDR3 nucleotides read TGTGCCAGCAGCTTTTACGGCAGCCGAGACGAGCAGTACTTC.

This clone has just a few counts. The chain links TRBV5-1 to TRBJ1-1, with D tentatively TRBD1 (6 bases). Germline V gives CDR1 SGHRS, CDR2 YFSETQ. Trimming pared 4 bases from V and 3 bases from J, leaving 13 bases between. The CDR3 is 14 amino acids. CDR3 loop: CASSEQGMDTEAFF. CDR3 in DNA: TGCGCCAGCAGCGAACAGGGAATGGACACTGAAGCTTTCTTT. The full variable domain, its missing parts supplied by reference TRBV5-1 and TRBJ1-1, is KAGVTQTPRYLIKTRGQQVTLSCSPISGHRSVSWYQQTPGQGLQFLFEYFSETQRNKGNFPGRFSGRQFSNSRSEMNVSTLELGDSALYLCASSEQGMDTEAFFGQGTRLTVV.

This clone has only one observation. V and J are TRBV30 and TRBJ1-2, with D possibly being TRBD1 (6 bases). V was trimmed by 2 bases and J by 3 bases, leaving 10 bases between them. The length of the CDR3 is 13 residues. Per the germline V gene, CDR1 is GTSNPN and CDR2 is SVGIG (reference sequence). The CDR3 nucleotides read TGTGCCTGGAGTATGGGACAAGACTATGGCTACACCTTC. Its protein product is CAWSMGQDYGYTF.